A single sample gave rise to the 5 T cell receptor beta chains below, sequenced in a study of read filtering for tumor transcriptome and immune sequencing. This library used roughly 400 ng RNA and molecular barcoded adaptors spanning alpha/delta and beta/gamma chains. TCRdb fed the reads into MiXCR, producing one record per CDR3 protein. The sample comprises 50,000 to 65,000 distinct CDR3 sequences, roughly 19% of which are singletons, and about a tenth rests with the top ten. What was sequenced was a population of CD138-negative cells sorted from bone marrow. Receptors originate from a donor aged 40 or older with multiple myeloma.

This clonotype is medium-sized by share. The rearrangement links TRBV29-1 to TRBJ2-1, with TRBD1 matching 8 bases. V lost 7 bases and J lost 6; bases outside the gene matches: 8. The germline V gene encodes CDR1 SQVTM and CDR2 ANQGSEA. The CDR3 length is 13 residues. This CDR3 reads CSDGTGGRNEQFF. Here the CDR3 DNA reads TGCAGCGATGGGACAGGAGGGCGCAATGAGCAGTTCTTC.

This clonotype was seen just once. A much bigger clone sits one base away, suggesting this may be a read error. V gene TRBV20-1 combines with J gene TRBJ2-2; 11 nucleotides agree with TRBD2. Germline V gene lookup returns CDR1 DFQATT and CDR2 SNEGSKA (reference sequence). This CDR3 comprises 17 residues. CDR3 in amino acids: CSARGSSGGTNTGELSF. The DNA for the CDR3 is TGCAGTGCTAGGGGGTCTAGCGGGGGGACGAACACCGGGGAGCTGTCTTTT.

Many counts were recorded for this clonotype. The chain uses TRBV29-1 and TRBJ1-1; no clear D. This CDR3 contains 11 residues. V lost 3 bases to trimming and J lost 0 bases, with 2 bases between them. Per germline, CDR1 SQVTM and CDR2 ANQGSEA. The CDR3 loop is CSVELNTEAFF. CDR3 sequence (DNA): TGCAGCGTTGAGTTGAACACTGAAGCTTTCTTT.

As for this clonotype: With a much larger clone just one base away, this may be a read error. The rearrangement uses TRBV7-2 and TRBJ1-5, with 9 nucleotides matching TRBD1. The CDR3 extends over 15 amino acids. The V gene's germline CDR1 is SGHTA and CDR2 FQGNSA. The CDR3 protein is CATSRRGQGYQPQHF. The CDR3 coding sequence is TGTGCCACCAGCCGACGAGGACAGGGGTATCAGCCCCAGCATTTT.

The table lists this clonotype with many counts. This chain connects TRBV10-2 to TRBJ2-3; weak D call: TRBD2 (7 bases). The CDR3 contains 15 residues. V dropped 2 bases and J dropped 4 bases, with 13 bases sitting between them. From germline, CDR1 is WSHSY and CDR2 SAAADI. Written as DNA, the CDR3 is TGCGCCAGCAGTGAGACGGGGGGCAGTTCAGATACGCAGTATTTT. It yields the protein CASSETGGSSDTQYF.